Listed below are T cell receptor beta chains from one sample, sequenced in a study of T-cell reconstitution after alpha-beta-depleted transplantation in children. TCRdb fed the PCR reads into MiXCR, producing one record per CDR3 protein. The repertoire includes approximately 390,000 distinct CDR3 sequences, roughly a tenth of them detected once, and 4.5% to 7% sits in the top ten. The sample in question was PBMCs from the stem cell graft donor, obtained from the stem cell graft. The source of these receptors is a human donor who donated a stem cell graft to a child with acute myeloid leukemia. Each CDR3 is given without its conserved first and last residue. Expanded clones are given a class, and other clones once, few, many or no size at all.

CDR3aa: ASSVVVTGELF; v_gene: TRBV9; abundance: few; j_gene: TRBJ2-2; len: 11
CDR3aa: ASSQEDKPTDTQY; v_gene: TRBV4-3; abundance: few; j_gene: TRBJ2-3; len: 13
CDR3aa: AISTAGTSSAGELF; v_gene: TRBV10-3; abundance: NA; j_gene: TRBJ2-2; len: 14
CDR3aa: ASSLVGNTGELF; v_gene: TRBV7-3; abundance: many; j_gene: TRBJ2-2; len: 12
CDR3aa: ASSFNRSFFDTEAF; v_gene: TRBV5-1; abundance: few; j_gene: TRBJ1-1; len: 14
CDR3aa: ASSLVGWAEAF; v_gene: TRBV7-2; abundance: NA; j_gene: TRBJ1-1; len: 11
CDR3aa: ATPGVGNSPLH; v_gene: TRBV12-3/TRBV12-4; abundance: NA; j_gene: TRBJ1-6; len: 11
CDR3aa: ASSLVGNTANSPLH; v_gene: TRBV7-2; abundance: NA; j_gene: TRBJ1-6; len: 14
CDR3aa: ASSLDLTGQGTEAF; v_gene: TRBV7-9; abundance: few; j_gene: TRBJ1-1; len: 14
CDR3aa: ASSQGQGSGEKLF; v_gene: TRBV7-9; abundance: NA; j_gene: TRBJ1-4; len: 13
CDR3aa: ASSRVAGGRETQY; v_gene: TRBV4-1; abundance: many; j_gene: TRBJ2-5; len: 13
CDR3aa: ASSLVGAYNEQF; v_gene: TRBV5-1; abundance: NA; j_gene: TRBJ2-1; len: 12
CDR3aa: SARAPGDTQY; v_gene: TRBV29-1; abundance: many; j_gene: TRBJ2-3; len: 10
CDR3aa: ASSLVAMDTEAF; v_gene: TRBV5-5; abundance: NA; j_gene: TRBJ1-1; len: 12
CDR3aa: ASSLGRADTQY; v_gene: TRBV7-2; abundance: few; j_gene: TRBJ2-3; len: 11
CDR3aa: ASSYSDGPYNEQF; v_gene: TRBV6-5; abundance: NA; j_gene: TRBJ2-1; len: 13
CDR3aa: ASSYLGSYNEQF; v_gene: TRBV6-2/TRBV6-3; abundance: few; j_gene: TRBJ2-1; len: 12
CDR3aa: ASSYQDSYNEQF; v_gene: TRBV6-5; abundance: NA; j_gene: TRBJ2-1; len: 12
CDR3aa: ASRTSHTYEQY; v_gene: TRBV6-1; abundance: NA; j_gene: TRBJ2-7; len: 11
CDR3aa: ASSDLAGGSTDTQY; v_gene: TRBV6-4; abundance: many; j_gene: TRBJ2-3; len: 14
CDR3aa: ASSPLRTGGGYNEQF; v_gene: TRBV3-1; abundance: NA; j_gene: TRBJ2-1; len: 15
CDR3aa: SVRHLQETQY; v_gene: TRBV29-1; abundance: few; j_gene: TRBJ2-5; len: 10
CDR3aa: SARLLAGDTGELF; v_gene: TRBV20-1; abundance: NA; j_gene: TRBJ2-2; len: 13
CDR3aa: ASSLQGTNIQY; v_gene: TRBV5-4; abundance: NA; j_gene: TRBJ2-4; len: 11
CDR3aa: ASSQAKGDEQF; v_gene: TRBV4-1; abundance: NA; j_gene: TRBJ2-1; len: 11
CDR3aa: ASRLISSSNQPQH; v_gene: TRBV3-1; abundance: few; j_gene: TRBJ1-5; len: 13
CDR3aa: AISERQETQY; v_gene: TRBV10-3; abundance: many; j_gene: TRBJ2-5; len: 10
CDR3aa: AWSGGIHNEQF; v_gene: TRBV30; abundance: NA; j_gene: TRBJ2-1; len: 11
CDR3aa: SAPSSGTQY; v_gene: TRBV20-1; abundance: many; j_gene: TRBJ2-3; len: 9
CDR3aa: SVEESSGSYEQY; v_gene: TRBV29-1; abundance: few; j_gene: TRBJ2-7; len: 12
CDR3aa: ASSPGRILNTEAF; v_gene: TRBV6-2/TRBV6-3; abundance: NA; j_gene: TRBJ1-1; len: 13
CDR3aa: ASSLIALAGGSSYNEQF; v_gene: TRBV4-1; abundance: few; j_gene: TRBJ2-1; len: 17
CDR3aa: ASSKDRGLEEQF; v_gene: TRBV7-2; abundance: few; j_gene: TRBJ2-1; len: 12
CDR3aa: ASSLTGGAAQPQH; v_gene: TRBV7-2; abundance: many; j_gene: TRBJ1-5; len: 13
CDR3aa: ASSWDRGGGYT; v_gene: TRBV12-3/TRBV12-4; abundance: NA; j_gene: TRBJ1-2; len: 11
CDR3aa: ASSELAGTTRTQY; v_gene: TRBV2; abundance: NA; j_gene: TRBJ2-5; len: 13
CDR3aa: SVESAARDTQY; v_gene: TRBV29-1; abundance: few; j_gene: TRBJ2-3; len: 11
CDR3aa: ASTVDRGRDQPQH; v_gene: TRBV7-4; abundance: few; j_gene: TRBJ1-5; len: 13
CDR3aa: ASSQAFLAGVSNEQF; v_gene: TRBV4-3; abundance: NA; j_gene: TRBJ2-1; len: 15
CDR3aa: SARELKLAGGEF; v_gene: TRBV20-1; abundance: NA; j_gene: TRBJ2-1; len: 12
CDR3aa: SVESGGATEQF; v_gene: TRBV29-1; abundance: few; j_gene: TRBJ2-1; len: 11
CDR3aa: ASSLASGQAYTDTQY; v_gene: TRBV7-2; abundance: NA; j_gene: TRBJ2-3; len: 15
CDR3aa: ASSTSPWDQETQY; v_gene: TRBV27; abundance: NA; j_gene: TRBJ2-5; len: 13
CDR3aa: ASSHGTTQETQY; v_gene: TRBV6-2/TRBV6-3; abundance: many; j_gene: TRBJ2-5; len: 12
CDR3aa: AIQRGGLGYT; v_gene: TRBV12-3/TRBV12-4; abundance: few; j_gene: TRBJ1-2; len: 10
CDR3aa: ASSTPSPHRDYNEQF; v_gene: TRBV5-5; abundance: few; j_gene: TRBJ2-1; len: 15
CDR3aa: ASSSEYDRAGETQY; v_gene: TRBV5-1; abundance: many; j_gene: TRBJ2-5; len: 14
CDR3aa: ASSFRVTNYGYT; v_gene: TRBV12-3/TRBV12-4; abundance: few; j_gene: TRBJ1-2; len: 12
CDR3aa: ASSPGGPITGELF; v_gene: TRBV12-3/TRBV12-4; abundance: NA; j_gene: TRBJ2-2; len: 13
CDR3aa: ASSLSGAGEPYNEQF; v_gene: TRBV9; abundance: NA; j_gene: TRBJ2-1; len: 15
CDR3aa: ASSLVGSPKNIQY; v_gene: TRBV5-5; abundance: few; j_gene: TRBJ2-4; len: 13
CDR3aa: ASSRDSGNTEAF; v_gene: TRBV5-5; abundance: NA; j_gene: TRBJ1-1; len: 12
CDR3aa: ASRPPLAGATDTQY; v_gene: TRBV12-3/TRBV12-4; abundance: many; j_gene: TRBJ2-3; len: 14
CDR3aa: ASSQRAGTVYGYT; v_gene: TRBV4-3; abundance: few; j_gene: TRBJ1-2; len: 13